This entry lists 32 T cell receptor beta chains sequenced from one sample in a study of T cell clusters in autoimmune cytopenias. Some 34,000 genome equivalents of blood DNA were amplified for TRB. TRB rearrangements were amplified by touch-down multiplex PCR with mixed TRB-A/B primers. TCRdb re-analyzed the multiplex PCR reads; it lists each CDR3 protein once, without DNA. The data show approximately 8,000 distinct CDR3 sequences, and the top ten clones hold about 33%. The same sample was also studied in work on T cell repertoires in aging, cancer and after chemotherapy.

What was sequenced was peripheral blood. The receptors shown here come from a human donor with an autoimmune cytopenia or autoimmune hepatitis (not recorded which).

V usage is TRBV6-6 and J usage is TRBJ2-7; TCRdb returns TRBD2, unconfirmable since there is no DNA. The germline gives CDR1 MNHNY, CDR2 SVGAGI (reference sequence). CDR3 length equals 14 residues. The CDR3 protein is CASTSREGNYEQYF.

This clonotype shows up as medium-sized by frequency. The chain uses TRBV5-4 and TRBJ1-2; TCRdb outputs TRBD1, but without DNA this stays unchecked. The CDR3 spans 16 residues. Germline CDR1 and CDR2: SGHNT and YYREEE (reference sequence). The CDR3 protein is CASSYRTSPQGDGYTF.

The chain carries TRBV12-3 or TRBV12-4 and TRBJ1-1; the D gene TCRdb calls, TRBD1, cannot be checked with no DNA. The CDR3 is made up of 14 amino acids. This CDR3 reads CASRTGGWRTEAFF.

The V gene is TRBV6-2 or TRBV6-3, the J gene TRBJ2-7; TCRdb reports TRBD1, a call that lacks DNA to check it against. The length of the CDR3 is 12 residues. Looked up from germline, CDR1 is MNHEY and CDR2 is SVGEGT. This CDR3 reads CAGGQVPYEQYF.

This clonotype is called medium-sized (0.01 to 0.1%) based on its frequency. The chain carries TRBV7-9 and TRBJ1-3; TCRdb gives TRBD1 as the D gene, but with no DNA this cannot be confirmed. CDR1 is SEHNR and CDR2 is FQNEAQ in the germline V gene (reference sequence). CDR3 size: 14 residues. The CDR3 sequence: CASSLEGSGNTIYF.

This chain joins TRBV6-1 and TRBJ1-6. Looked up from germline, CDR1 is MNHNS and CDR2 is SASEGT. CDR3 length: 15 amino acids. The CDR3 sequence: CASSEASSYNSPLHF.

This chain joins TRBV5-7 and TRBJ2-7; with no DNA, the TCRdb D assignment of TRBD2 cannot be verified. TRBV5-7 is reported as an ORF; its role is uncertain. This CDR3 has 15 residues. CDR3 sequence reads: CASSLDQDSFWEQYF.

The chain's CDR3 is CASPPIPGGGSYNEQFF. This chain links TRBV6-1 with TRBJ2-1; TCRdb calls TRBD1, which cannot be checked without DNA. The CDR3 consists of 17 residues. CDR1 and CDR2 from the germline V gene are MNHNS and SASEGT.

This clonotype ranks as medium-sized in terms of frequency. The rearrangement joins TRBV7-9 to TRBJ2-1; TCRdb names TRBD1, which stays unverified in the absence of DNA. CDR3 size: 14 residues. CDR1 SEHNR and CDR2 FQNEAQ come from the germline V gene (reference sequence). CDR3 residues: CASSPGTGQNEQFF.

Judged by frequency, this clonotype is medium-sized. V gene TRBV20-1 combines with J gene TRBJ1-6; lacking DNA, the TRBD1 call made by TCRdb goes unchecked. The V gene's germline CDR1 is DFQATT and CDR2 SNEGSKA (reference sequence). The CDR3 is 15 amino acids. CDR3 residues: CSAITTGMDNSPLHF.

This chain connects TRBV5-1 to TRBJ1-2; the D gene TCRdb calls, TRBD1, cannot be checked with no DNA. This CDR3 is 16 amino acids long. The germline V gene encodes CDR1 SGHRS and CDR2 YFSETQ. The CDR3 loop reads CASSLTGTGISYGYTF.

The chain is built from TRBV20-1 and TRBJ1-1. The length of the CDR3 is 17 residues. The V gene's germline CDR1 is DFQATT and CDR2 SNEGSKA (reference sequence). The CDR3 is CSATDPREGRRNTEAFF.

This clonotype ranks as medium-sized in terms of frequency. The chain couples TRBV30 to TRBJ1-6; TCRdb's D gene call, TRBD1, goes unchecked for lack of DNA. CDR1 GTSNPN and CDR2 SVGIG come from the germline V gene (reference sequence). CDR3 length equals 15 residues. CDR3 sequence: CAWSATGFYNSPLHF.

The chain couples TRBV18 to TRBJ1-4. The CDR3 has 14 amino acids. Germline V gene lookup returns CDR1 KGHSH and CDR2 LQKENI. The chain's CDR3 is CASSPQGVGEKLFF.

This chain connects TRBV5-1 to TRBJ1-1. Germline V CDR1 and CDR2: SGHRS, YFSETQ. CDR3 size: 16 residues. The CDR3 is CASSLSRSLMNTEAFF.

This chain links TRBV20-1 with TRBJ2-3. The CDR3 is 15 amino acids. Germline assignment: CDR1 DFQATT and CDR2 SNEGSKA (reference sequence). CDR3: CSAVQPRQFTDTQYF.

The chain is built from TRBV13 and TRBJ2-5; the D call from TCRdb, TRBD1, cannot be confirmed without DNA. The CDR3 length is 14 residues. Germline V lookup: CDR1 PRHDT, CDR2 FYEKMQ (reference sequence). The chain's CDR3 is CASSSSRGRETQYF.

The CDR3 sequence is CSDKGLLNGYTF. V and J are TRBV20-1 and TRBJ1-2. The V gene's germline CDR1 is DFQATT and CDR2 SNEGSKA (reference sequence). This CDR3 has 12 amino acids.

Frequency places this clonotype as medium-sized. The chain is built from TRBV29-1 and TRBJ2-4; without DNA, the TCRdb call of TRBD1 cannot be checked. This CDR3 comprises 14 residues. The V gene's germline CDR1 is SQVTM and CDR2 ANQGSEA. This chain's CDR3 is CSATRAGTKNIQYF.

This chain uses TRBV7-9 with TRBJ2-7; with no DNA, the TCRdb D assignment of TRBD1 cannot be verified. CDR1 is SEHNR and CDR2 is FQNEAQ in the germline V gene (reference sequence). The CDR3 extends over 15 amino acids. CDR3 loop: CASSPRTGRLYEQYF.

This clonotype is labeled medium-sized based on frequency. The rearrangement links TRBV19 to TRBJ2-1. Germline values: CDR1 LNHDA, CDR2 SQIVND (reference sequence). The CDR3 contains 14 residues. The CDR3 sequence is CASSLRHGYNEQFF.

The chain combines TRBV10-1 with TRBJ2-3; TCRdb reports TRBD1, a call that lacks DNA to check it against. This CDR3 is 15 amino acids long. CDR1 and CDR2 (germline): WNHNN, SYGVQD (reference sequence). The CDR3 sequence: CASSESTQGPDTQYF.

The chain combines TRBV27 with TRBJ2-2; TCRdb proposes TRBD1, but this gene call is untestable without DNA. CDR1 and CDR2 (germline): MNHEY, SMNVEV (reference sequence). The CDR3 runs to 14 residues. CDR3 amino acids: CASRTQGLVGELFF.

This sequence joins TRBV5-1 and TRBJ1-2; TCRdb selects TRBD1, and the lack of DNA leaves this call unchecked. This CDR3 has 15 residues. Germline V gene lookup returns CDR1 SGHRS and CDR2 YFSETQ. CDR3: CASAPVGGGDYGYTF. The full variable domain, its missing parts supplied by reference TRBV5-1 and TRBJ1-2, is KAGVTQTPRYLIKTRGQQVTLSCSPISGHRSVSWYQQTPGQGLQFLFEYFSETQRNKGNFPGRFSGRQFSNSRSEMNVSTLELGDSALYLCASAPVGGGDYGYTFGSGTRLTVV.

Its frequency marks this clonotype as medium-sized. The V call is TRBV20-1, the J call TRBJ2-3. Germline V gene data show CDR1 as DFQATT and CDR2 as SNEGSKA (reference sequence). This CDR3 comprises 12 residues. The CDR3 sequence is CSAMGSTDTQYF.

This rearrangement joins TRBV6-1 to TRBJ2-1; the D call from TCRdb, TRBD1, cannot be confirmed without DNA. Germline lookup yields CDR1 MNHNS and CDR2 SASEGT. The CDR3 runs to 14 residues. The CDR3 reads CASSESGGGAGEFF.

This clonotype is medium-sized (0.01 to 0.1%) by frequency. The rearrangement links TRBV7-9 to TRBJ2-5; TCRdb reports TRBD1, a call that lacks DNA to check it against. Per germline, CDR1 SEHNR and CDR2 FQNEAQ (reference sequence). There are 13 residues in the CDR3. This CDR3 is CASNGRWEETQYF.

The CDR3: CASSSTGTGYRNQPQHF. The chain uses TRBV19 and TRBJ1-5; no DNA is available, so the TRBD1 call from TCRdb remains unchecked. The CDR3 runs 17 residues. The germline V gene has CDR1 LNHDA and CDR2 SQIVND (reference sequence).

The chain joins TRBV7-2 to TRBJ1-1; the D call of TRBD1 rests on TCRdb alone, since no DNA is present to check it. Germline values: CDR1 SGHTA, CDR2 FQGNSA. The CDR3 sequence is 15 residues long. This chain's CDR3 is CASRQTGGVDTEAFF.

This clonotype is identified as medium-sized from frequency. This chain uses TRBV5-5 with TRBJ1-2; TCRdb returns TRBD1, unconfirmable since there is no DNA. Germline CDR1 SGHKS, CDR2 YYEKEE (reference sequence). This CDR3 is built from 13 residues. The CDR3 loop is CASSLRGDYGYTF.

The chain is built from TRBV18 and TRBJ1-1. The CDR3 has 12 amino acids. Looked up from germline, CDR1 is KGHSH and CDR2 is LQKENI. CDR3 region: CASSPSRTEAFF.

The chain recombines TRBV19 with TRBJ1-1; TCRdb's D call, TRBD1, is unchecked because there is no DNA. The CDR3 runs to 14 residues. The V gene's germline CDR1 is LNHDA and CDR2 SQIVND (reference sequence). The CDR3 loop reads CASRATGMNTEAFF.